The rows below give T cell receptor beta chains drawn from one sample of a study of T-cell memory formation after mild COVID-19. MiXCR, applied by TCRdb to the 5' RACE reads, yields one record per CDR3 protein. The data show around 80,000 distinct CDR3 sequences, roughly 13% seen once. The sequencing input was PBMCs or a T cell subset sorted from them (not recorded which). The source of these receptors is a man between 18 and 35 years old who had mild COVID-19 (a few samples of this study predate the infection). Cell type and time point are not known. Each CDR3 is given with its conserved first and last residue. D genes are given only for firm matches. The size field is filled for only some rows; it gives once, few, many or a size class.

CDR3nt | CDR3aa | v_gene | d_gene | j_gene | abundance
TGTGCCAGCAGTTGGACAGGGGGTACGAACACCGGGGAGCTGTTTTTT | CASSWTGGTNTGELFF | TRBV7-3 | TRBD1 | TRBJ2-2 | few
TGTGCCAGCAGCCCCGACGCGTATGGCTACACCTTC | CASSPDAYGYTF | TRBV27 | - | TRBJ1-2 | -
TGTGCCAGCAGCCAGGGGAAGGGTGGAGAGTTCTTC | CASSQGKGGEFF | TRBV4-2 | - | TRBJ2-1 | -
TGTGCCAGCAGTCCGTCCGGGGCCACCCAGCATTTT | CASSPSGATQHF | TRBV12-3/TRBV12-4 | - | TRBJ1-5 | -
TGTGCCAGCAGCCCGGGGTGGGAACAAGAGACCCAGTACTTC | CASSPGWEQETQYF | TRBV5-5 | - | TRBJ2-5 | -
TGCAGTGCTTCAAGTTCGGAAGACAGGAAGGCTCACTACGAGCAGTACTTC | CSASSSEDRKAHYEQYF | TRBV20-1 | - | TRBJ2-7 | -
TGCAGCGGCGCTGACAGACCCTACAATGAGCAGTTCTTC | CSGADRPYNEQFF | TRBV29-1 | - | TRBJ2-1 | -
TGTGCCAGCACCCAGGACAGCGCATACTCGGGGGCTTTCTTT | CASTQDSAYSGAFF | TRBV6-6 | - | TRBJ1-1 | few
TGTGCCAGCTCACCATCGACTAGCGGGGGGCGCTTCTACGAGCAGTACTTC | CASSPSTSGGRFYEQYF | TRBV18 | TRBD2 | TRBJ2-7 | many
TGTGCCAGCAGCTTACAGCCGGGACTAACCGGCACCGGGGAGCTGTTTTTT | CASSLQPGLTGTGELFF | TRBV7-3 | TRBD2 | TRBJ2-2 | -
TGCGCCAGCACGCCTCGGGGGGGCACAGATACGCAGTATTTT | CASTPRGGTDTQYF | TRBV5-1 | TRBD2 | TRBJ2-3 | few
TGCGCCAGCAGCACAGGACAGGTGAACTACGAGCAGTACTTC | CASSTGQVNYEQYF | TRBV5-1 | TRBD1 | TRBJ2-7 | -
TGCAGCGTTTCCCCCCCGAATAATGTAGATACGCAGTATTTT | CSVSPPNNVDTQYF | TRBV29-1 | - | TRBJ2-3 | -
TGTGCCAGCAGCCGGGACAGGTTTTGGCCTTATTCACCCCTCCACTTT | CASSRDRFWPYSPLHF | TRBV13 | TRBD1 | TRBJ1-6 | few
TGTGCCAGCAGCTTTCGATTAGCGGGGCGAGTCCAAGAGACCCAGTACTTC | CASSFRLAGRVQETQYF | TRBV7-2 | TRBD2 | TRBJ2-5 | few
TGTGCCATCAGTGAAGCAGCTAACTATGGCTACACCTTC | CAISEAANYGYTF | TRBV10-3 | - | TRBJ1-2 | -
TGTGCCAGCAGCCCATCAGGGTATCAACAGCCCCAGCATTTT | CASSPSGYQQPQHF | TRBV7-8 | - | TRBJ1-5 | -
TGTGCCAGCAGCCCCGGGCCATCCTACGAGCAGTACTTC | CASSPGPSYEQYF | TRBV7-6 | - | TRBJ2-7 | many
TGCAGTGCCGAGGGGACTAGCGGGGACTACAATGAGCAGTTCTTC | CSAEGTSGDYNEQFF | TRBV20-1 | TRBD2 | TRBJ2-1 | few
TGTGCCAGCAGCGGGGGTCTGGTGGAGACCCAGTACTTC | CASSGGLVETQYF | TRBV3-1 | - | TRBJ2-5 | once
TGTGCCAGCAGTTACAGGGCAGGCTCCTACAATGAGCAGTTCTTC | CASSYRAGSYNEQFF | TRBV6-2/TRBV6-3 | - | TRBJ2-1 | few
TGTGCCAGCAGCCGAAGTCCTAGCGGGGGTCCAGAGCAGTTCTTC | CASSRSPSGGPEQFF | TRBV3-1 | TRBD2 | TRBJ2-1 | few
TGTGCCAGCAGCGGGCTATCTTGGAGGCGCACAGATACGCAGTATTTT | CASSGLSWRRTDTQYF | TRBV2 | - | TRBJ2-3 | few
TGCGCCAGCAGCCTAGGTGGGGAGCAGTTCTTC | CASSLGGEQFF | TRBV4-1 | - | TRBJ2-1 | few
TGTGCCAGCAGTTTATCCGCAGGGCGGAACACTGAAGCTTTCTTT | CASSLSAGRNTEAFF | TRBV27 | - | TRBJ1-1 | few
TGCGCCAGCAGCCAAGTCCTAGCGGGGGAGGGTGAGCAGTTCTTC | CASSQVLAGEGEQFF | TRBV4-1 | TRBD2 | TRBJ2-1 | -
TGCGCCAGCAGGCCCGGCACGAGCTCCTACAATGAGCAGTTCTTC | CASRPGTSSYNEQFF | TRBV10-2 | - | TRBJ2-1 | -
TGTGCCAGCAGCTCGATCGCCCGGCTAGCGGGGGCTAAACGTCAAGAGACCCAGTACTTC | CASSSIARLAGAKRQETQYF | TRBV7-2 | TRBD2 | TRBJ2-5 | many
TGTGCCAGCAGGTTCATGCAATCACAGTACTTC | CASRFMQSQYF | TRBV28 | - | TRBJ2-5 | few
TGTGCCAGCAGCCAAGACCCCCAAGAGACCCAGTACTTC | CASSQDPQETQYF | TRBV7-9 | - | TRBJ2-5 | -
TGTGCCAGCAGCCTCAACTCGGGTCGTTACGGCTACACCTTC | CASSLNSGRYGYTF | TRBV12-3/TRBV12-4 | - | TRBJ1-2 | many
TGTGCCAGCAGCCAACACCGCCCCGACGGGGCCCCCGGTGGCTACACCTTC | CASSQHRPDGAPGGYTF | TRBV7-3 | - | TRBJ1-2 | -
TGCGCCAGCAGCCAAGATCGCCGGGGGAATGAGCAGTTCTTC | CASSQDRRGNEQFF | TRBV4-3 | - | TRBJ2-1 | -
TGTGCCAGCAGCGAGCGGTTGGTTGGAAGTACTGAAGCTTTCTTT | CASSERLVGSTEAFF | TRBV7-2 | - | TRBJ1-1 | -
TGTGCCAGCAGCGTAGAGGGGGACGCGGAGGAGGAGACCCAGTACTTC | CASSVEGDAEEETQYF | TRBV9 | - | TRBJ2-5 | many